The 3 T cell receptor beta chains listed next were all sequenced from one sample in a study of molecular identifiers for immune sequencing clone quantification. TCRdb re-called the PCR reads with MiXCR, one entry per CDR3 protein. Among about 510,000 distinct CDR3 sequences listed, 25% were seen once. The sample was naive CD8+ T cells from blood, with Jurkat cell RNA spiked in. Sample subset: FACS-sorted CD8+CD4-CCR7+CD45RA+ naive T cells. Every receptor here comes from a human donor in good health. Some libraries in this study had Jurkat cell RNA spiked in.

About this clonotype itself: One end of the junction varies from germline; a read error may be responsible. In DNA, the CDR3 is TGCGCCGGCAGCCAAGACAGGGGCCTCACAGGTACGCAGTATTTT. Amino acids: CAGSQDRGLTGTQYF. The V and J genes are TRBV4-3 and TRBJ2-3; 8 bases map to TRBD1. CDR3 length: 15 amino acids. Germline CDR1 is LGHNA and CDR2 is YSLEER.

In its sample, this clonotype was seen a few times. The chain employs TRBV24-1 and TRBJ2-1, with D hard to call. The CDR3 consists of 12 residues. V lost 3 bases to trimming and J lost 6 bases, with 5 bases between them. Germline V CDR1 and CDR2: KGHDR, SFDVKD. DNA of the CDR3: TGTGCCACCAGTGATACTGCCAATGAGCAGTTCTTC. This sequence encodes CATSDTANEQFF.

Concerning this clonotype: One junction end does not reproduce the germline sequence, and a read error may be involved. CDR3 nucleotides: TGTGCCAGCAGCTGGGGACAGGCGAACACTGAAGCTCTCTTT. Residues: CASSWGQANTEALF. The chain combines TRBV6-2 or TRBV6-3 with TRBJ1-1; TRBD1 matches at 8 bases. CDR3 length: 14 amino acids. Germline values: CDR1 MNHEY, CDR2 SVGEGT.